The 20 T cell receptor beta chains in this list originate from one sample, sequenced in a study of persistence of HIV-infected CD4 T cells. Cells were stimulated with CMV-infected fibroblast lysates at 10 ug/mL. CD40L/CD69 double-negative CD45RO-high memory CD4+ T cells were collected. The libraries were made with immunoSEQ version 4 in survey mode. The assay was immunoSEQ multiplex PCR, and TCRdb's table has in-frame clones only and misses some. The sample includes over 25,000 clones, 65% to 90% of them seen just once. No antigen is known for these receptors. The sequencing here drew on CD4+ T cells sorted from PBMCs after 18-hour stimulation, taken from a patient who received antiretroviral therapy. The origin of the receptors is an adult man with HIV who was CMV-seropositive.

This rearrangement joins TRBV3-1 (or the pseudogene TRBV3-2) to TRBJ2-1; 8 bases fit TRBD2. The V segment lost 2 bases and the J segment 12 bases; nucleotides outside the gene matches: 9. The germline CDR1 and CDR2 sequences are LGHDT and YNNKEL (reference sequence). This CDR3 is built from 14 residues. CDR3 sequence (DNA): TGTGCCAGCAGCCAATCCATAGCGGGGACTTCGCAGTTCTTC. Its protein product is CASSQSIAGTSQFF.

The chain joins TRBV5-6 to TRBJ2-7; 8 bases agree with TRBD1. This CDR3 has 15 residues. Trimming removed 2 bases from V and 2 bases from J; junction bases left unmatched: 6. Germline assignment: CDR1 SGHDT and CDR2 YYEEEE. The CDR3 sequence: CASSLLDRVTYEQYF. The CDR3 DNA is TGTGCCAGCAGCTTATTGGACAGGGTAACCTACGAGCAGTACTTC.

V usage is TRBV19 and J usage is TRBJ2-2; D ambiguous. Looked up from germline, CDR1 is LNHDA and CDR2 is SQIVND (reference sequence). The length of the CDR3 is 17 residues. The V and J ends lost 4 bases and 5 bases respectively, with 20 bases between them. For the CDR3, the DNA is TGTGCCAGTAGTAGACCTAAATGGGCAGCCCAGACCGGGGAGCTGTTTTTT. Its translation is CASSRPKWAAQTGELFF.

This rearrangement joins TRBV5-1 to TRBJ2-5; perhaps TRBD2 as D (7 bases). From germline, CDR1 is SGHRS and CDR2 YFSETQ. The CDR3 totals 16 residues. V lost 0 bases and J 2 bases, leaving 14 bases between the germline ends. CDR3 sequence (DNA): TGCGCCAGCAGCTTGGAAGGGGGACTACTACAAGAGACCCAGTACTTC. Residues: CASSLEGGLLQETQYF.

The rearrangement links TRBV4-2 to TRBJ2-4; D gene ambiguous. V lost 0 bases and J lost 8, with 14 bases in between. From germline, CDR1 is LGHNA and CDR2 YNFKEQ. This CDR3 contains 15 residues. CDR3 in amino acids: CASSQDVASRDIQYF. CDR3 DNA sequence: TGTGCCAGCAGCCAAGATGTGGCTAGTCGTGACATTCAGTACTTC.

The V call is TRBV7-9, the J call TRBJ2-7; D unresolved. Trimming stripped 5 bases from V and 2 bases from J, with 4 bases between. There are 11 residues in the CDR3. The V gene's germline CDR1 is SEHNR and CDR2 FQNEAQ (reference sequence). The CDR3 loop reads CASSAAYEQYF. CDR3 in DNA: TGTGCCAGCAGCGCTGCCTACGAGCAGTACTTC.

CDR3 coding DNA: TGCAGCGTTGACAGGGGGCGGATCAATGAGCAGTTCTTC. It encodes CSVDRGRINEQFF. The chain links TRBV29-1 to TRBJ2-1, with 8 bases lining up with TRBD1. The CDR3 is 13 residues long. With V trimmed by 3 bases and J by 6 bases, 4 bases remained unmatched. Per the germline V gene, CDR1 is SQVTM and CDR2 is ANQGSEA.

The chain employs TRBV10-1 and TRBJ2-2, with D perhaps assigned TRBD1 or TRBD2 (5 bases each). The germline V and J ends were trimmed by 0 bases and 0 bases, with 8 bases remaining between them. The length of the CDR3 is 16 residues. The germline V gene encodes CDR1 WNHNN and CDR2 SYGVQD (reference sequence). CDR3 sequence (DNA): TGCGCCAGCAGTGAGTCGGTGGGGGCGAACACCGGGGAGCTGTTTTTT. Amino acids: CASSESVGANTGELFF.

The CDR3 protein is CAWSTSGQGRSYEQYF. The CDR3 nucleotides read TGTGCCTGGAGTACCTCAGGGCAGGGTCGTTCCTACGAGCAGTACTTC. The chain employs TRBV30 and TRBJ2-7; tentatively, D is TRBD1 (5 bases). Per the germline V gene, CDR1 is GTSNPN and CDR2 is SVGIG (reference sequence). Trimming removed 2 bases from V and 1 base from J, with 18 bases in between. This CDR3 has 16 residues.

This clone was detected a few times. V is TRBV4-1 and J is TRBJ2-4; the D gene is possibly TRBD1 (6 bases). Germline CDR1 and CDR2: MGHRA and YSYEKL. Trimming stripped 1 base from V and 8 bases from J, with 24 bases between. The CDR3 has 18 amino acids. The CDR3 DNA reads as TGCGCCAGCAGCCAAGTGCCCCCGGGACAACGCCGCGTCGACATTCAGTACTTC. This sequence encodes CASSQVPPGQRRVDIQYF.

The V and J genes are TRBV4-3 and TRBJ2-7, with unresolved D. The CDR3 runs 13 residues. Germline CDR1 LGHNA, CDR2 YSLEER. With 1 base removed from V and 5 bases from J, the gap between germline ends came to 9 bases. The CDR3, as DNA: TGCGCCAGCAGCCAAGTCTACGCGAACGAGCAGTACTTC. Amino acid sequence: CASSQVYANEQYF.

The rearrangement joins TRBV6-5 to TRBJ1-1, with a tentative D call TRBD1 (6 bases). The germline V and J ends were trimmed by 4 bases and 0 bases, with 12 bases remaining between them. Germline values: CDR1 MNHEY, CDR2 SVGAGI. CDR3 length: 15 amino acids. The CDR3 is CASSSTGLVNTEAFF. DNA of the CDR3: TGTGCCAGCAGTTCCACAGGGTTGGTGAACACTGAAGCTTTCTTT.

This clone showed up just once. The chain combines TRBV3-1 (or the pseudogene TRBV3-2) with TRBJ1-1; D remains unclear. The CDR3 loop spans 16 amino acids. Germline assignment: CDR1 LGHDT and CDR2 YNNKEL (reference sequence). Trimming stripped 5 bases from V and 6 bases from J, with 22 bases between. DNA of the CDR3: TGTGCCAGCAGCGTACGGTTCGGGCAGCAGACTTCTGAAGCTTTCTTT. Translation: CASSVRFGQQTSEAFF.

This clone has more than one count but fewer than ten. The V and J genes are TRBV7-2 and TRBJ1-5; D gene ambiguous. Germline CDR1 is SGHTA and CDR2 is FQGNSA. Trimming shortened V by 3 bases and J by 7 bases, and 13 bases separated the two germline ends. CDR3 size: 14 residues. CDR3 residues: CASSFGGFGQPQHF. CDR3 nucleotide sequence: TGTGCCAGCAGCTTTGGAGGTTTCGGCCAGCCCCAGCATTTT.

The chain has TRBV6-5 and TRBJ2-1, with no clear D. This CDR3 has 13 residues. The germline gives CDR1 MNHEY, CDR2 SVGAGI. Trimming removed 2 bases at V and 11 bases at J, with 13 bases between. CDR3 sequence reads: CASSYEKRTQQFF. The CDR3 DNA follows: TGTGCCAGCAGTTACGAGAAGAGGACGCAGCAGTTCTTC.

The genes are TRBV6-5 and TRBJ2-5, with D possibly TRBD1 on 6 matching bases. V lost 5 bases to trimming and J lost 1 base, with 11 bases between them. The CDR3 has 14 amino acids. Germline CDR1 is MNHEY and CDR2 is SVGAGI. CDR3 nucleotide sequence: TGTGCCAGCAGTCGACAGGCCACCCAAGAGACCCAGTACTTC. Its translation is CASSRQATQETQYF.

The rearrangement joins TRBV7-6 to TRBJ1-2; TRBD1 aligns across 9 bases. Per germline, CDR1 SGHVS and CDR2 FNYEAQ. The V and J ends lost 2 bases and 8 bases, in that order; junction bases with no gene match: 3. The CDR3 is 13 residues long. The CDR3 bases are TGTGCCAGCAGCTTAACAGGGGGCGACGGCTACACCTTC. As protein: CASSLTGGDGYTF.

The chain uses TRBV4-3 and TRBJ2-5, with D perhaps TRBD2 (5 bases). Germline CDR1 reads LGHNA; CDR2 reads YSLEER. V dropped 0 bases and J dropped 2 bases, with 16 bases sitting between them. The length of the CDR3 is 17 residues. The CDR3 sequence is CASSQESSGYGQETQYF. The CDR3 DNA follows: TGCGCCAGCAGCCAAGAATCCAGCGGCTACGGGCAAGAGACCCAGTACTTC.

The CDR3 sequence is CASSLATENTGELFF. The CDR3 nucleotides read TGCGCCAGCAGCTTGGCAACGGAGAACACCGGGGAGCTGTTTTTT. The V and J genes are TRBV5-1 and TRBJ2-2; no firm D call. This CDR3 region has 15 residues. Germline CDR1 is SGHRS and CDR2 is YFSETQ. V was shortened by 0 bases and J by 1 base, with 7 bases between the two germline ends.

This clone was recorded only once. CDR3 amino acids: CASSARTSGGFTYNEQFF. In DNA form, the CDR3 reads TGTGCCAGCAGTGCAAGGACTAGCGGGGGTTTCACCTACAATGAGCAGTTCTTC. V is TRBV2 and J is TRBJ2-1; 13 nucleotides agree with TRBD2. Germline V gives CDR1 SNHLY, CDR2 FYNNEI. CDR3 length equals 18 residues. The V and J ends lost 4 bases and 2 bases, in that order; junction bases with no gene match: 8.